These 9 T cell receptor beta chains were sequenced from one sample in a study of T cells in Graves' hyperthyroidism and ophthalmopathy. There were TCR beta CDR3 regions amplified from RNA transcripts. TCR CDR3 regions were first amplified by RT-PCR with HTBI primers. TCRdb called the multiplex PCR reads again in MiXCR, with one record for every CDR3 protein. The data contain about 360,000 distinct CDR3 sequences, around 25% of them singletons. Sample: blood. The receptors originated from a man aged 50 to 59 with Graves' hyperthyroidism.

This clonotype has a handful of counts. V is TRBV28 and J is TRBJ2-7; TRBD1 is a possible D gene (6 bases). Trimming pared 5 bases from V and 3 bases from J, leaving 17 bases between. The CDR3 loop spans 15 amino acids. Germline CDR1 reads MDHEN; CDR2 reads SYDVKM. The CDR3 spells CASSPPTGIIYEQYF. CDR3 in DNA: TGTGCCAGCAGTCCCCCGACAGGAATTATCTACGAGCAGTACTTC.

J is TRBJ2-1 and V is TRBV4-1; 9 bases align to TRBD1. CDR1 is MGHRA and CDR2 is YSYEKL in the germline V gene. Trimming cost V 5 bases and J 6 bases; bases outside gene matches: 8. The CDR3 runs to 15 residues. The CDR3: CASSGGTGSVNEQFF. CDR3 bases: TGCGCCAGCAGCGGTGGGACAGGGTCCGTCAATGAGCAGTTCTTC.

This clonotype has more than one count but fewer than ten. The chain combines TRBV20-1 with TRBJ2-1, with D possibly TRBD2 on 5 matching bases. CDR3 length: 14 amino acids. Trimming took 1 base from V and 3 from J, leaving 10 bases between them. Germline CDR1 and CDR2: DFQATT and SNEGSKA (reference sequence). The CDR3: CSARGESFYNEQFF. CDR3 nucleotides: TGCAGTGCTAGAGGGGAGAGTTTCTACAATGAGCAGTTCTTC.

This clonotype was seen repeatedly, ten times or more. V is TRBV27 and J is TRBJ2-3; D is unresolved. Trimming cost V 3 bases and J 5 bases, with 12 bases left between them. CDR1 and CDR2 from the germline V gene are MNHEY and SMNVEV (reference sequence). The CDR3 has 14 residues. CDR3 nucleotides: TGTGCCAGCAGTTTGGCTGTACTGAAAGATACGCAGTATTTT. Amino acid sequence: CASSLAVLKDTQYF.

This clonotype has only a few counts. The CDR3 DNA reads as TGTGCCAGCAGCAAAGGACAGGGGGTATACGAGCAGTACTTC. Translated, it gives CASSKGQGVYEQYF. J is TRBJ2-7 and V is TRBV27; 10 nucleotides line up with TRBD1. With V trimmed by 6 bases and J by 4 bases, 6 bases remained unmatched. This CDR3 spans 14 amino acids. In germline, CDR1 is MNHEY, CDR2 SMNVEV (reference sequence).

In its sample, this clonotype was seen a few times. A much bigger clone sits one base away, suggesting this may be a read error. The chain recombines TRBV28 with TRBJ2-5, with TRBD1 matching 7 bases. The CDR3 totals 13 residues. Germline assignment: CDR1 MDHEN and CDR2 SYDVKM. CDR3 in amino acids: CASRRGQQETQCF. CDR3 nucleotides: TGTGCCAGCAGAAGGGGACAGCAAGAGACCCAGTGCTTC.

Many counts were recorded for this clonotype. For the CDR3, the DNA is TGTGCCAGCAGTTTAGCGCGTAGCGGTATCTATGCCTACGAGCAGTACTTC. Its protein is CASSLARSGIYAYEQYF. The chain uses TRBV12-3 or TRBV12-4 and TRBJ2-7; possible D gene TRBD2, 6 bases. The CDR3 consists of 17 residues. Trimming cost V 0 bases and J 2 bases, with 17 bases left between them.

This clonotype came up a few times. The chain carries TRBV7-2 and TRBJ2-2; D might be TRBD1 or TRBD2, each matching 6 bases. V shed 6 bases and J shed 6 bases, with 17 bases lying between them. CDR1 and CDR2 (germline): SGHTA, FQGNSA. CDR3 length equals 15 residues. CDR3 protein: CASSTRGRRSGELFF. The CDR3 nucleotides read TGTGCCAGCAGTACCCGGGGGCGCAGGTCCGGGGAGCTGTTTTTT.

This clonotype was observed a handful of times. This chain uses TRBV6-1 with TRBJ2-1; D is perhaps TRBD2 (5 bases). The germline gives CDR1 MNHNS, CDR2 SASEGT. Between the trimmed V and J ends, which lost 6 bases and 3 bases, there was a span of 18 bases. The CDR3 runs 16 residues. The CDR3, as DNA: TGTGCCAGCAGATCCCAGGACCCGGGGAACTACAATGAGCAGTTCTTC. Translation gives CASRSQDPGNYNEQFF.